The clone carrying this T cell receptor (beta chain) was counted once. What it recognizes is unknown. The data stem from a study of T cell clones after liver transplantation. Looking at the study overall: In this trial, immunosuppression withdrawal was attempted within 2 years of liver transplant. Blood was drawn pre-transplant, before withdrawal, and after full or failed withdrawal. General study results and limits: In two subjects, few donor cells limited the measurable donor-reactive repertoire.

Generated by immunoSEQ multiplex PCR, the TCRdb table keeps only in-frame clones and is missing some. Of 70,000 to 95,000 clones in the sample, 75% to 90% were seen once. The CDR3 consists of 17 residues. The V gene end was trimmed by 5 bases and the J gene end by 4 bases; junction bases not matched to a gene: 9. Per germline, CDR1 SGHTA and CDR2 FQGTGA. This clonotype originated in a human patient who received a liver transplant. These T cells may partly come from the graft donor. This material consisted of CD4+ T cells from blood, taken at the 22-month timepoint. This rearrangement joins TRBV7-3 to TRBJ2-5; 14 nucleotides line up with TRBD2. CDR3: CASSPQGLAGEAETQYF. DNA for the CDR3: TGTGCCAGCAGCCCCCAGGGACTAGCGGGAGAGGCAGAGACCCAGTACTTC.